The present T cell receptor (beta chain) was sequenced within a study of blood T cell repertoires in COVID-19. For the study at large: Donors in the United States, Italy and Spain gave samples during acute or convalescent COVID-19. PBMCs, B-cell-depleted T cells, or T cells provided the cDNA or gDNA that made up the material.

Original data processing: Cell counts per sample came from amplifying reference gene primers. The assay was immunoSEQ multiplex PCR, and TCRdb's table has in-frame clones only and misses some. V, J and clone size reflect that table, while D and trimming were determined from the DNA. The sample holds approximately 120,000 clones, approximately 87% seen once. Sequencing was carried out using peripheral blood. The clonotype originates from a woman aged 55-69 years with acute or convalescent COVID-19.

CDR3 sequence reads: CASSPSSGGPDEQFF. The CDR3 DNA sequence: TGTGCCAGCAGCCCTAGTAGCGGGGGGCCAGATGAGCAGTTCTTC. The rearrangement links TRBV28 to TRBJ2-1; 10 bases are a match to TRBD2. Germline V gene lookup returns CDR1 MDHEN and CDR2 SYDVKM. Trimming at V came to 6 bases and at J to 8 bases, leaving 10 bases not matched to a gene. The CDR3 loop spans 15 amino acids.